The clone carrying this T cell receptor (beta chain) was seen a handful of times. Its target is not known. Isolation recovered at least 7 million PBMCs from every sample. The data belong to a study of blood T cells in healthy people across ages. Study results and limitations: Expanded clonotype shifts may have been confounded, as the donors had an unknown CMV status. PBMCs were not sorted, which prevented a conclusive comparison of naive versus antigen-experienced cells.

For the second PCR, which ran for 7 to 11 cycles, a sample-barcoded 5' primer and a J-beta primer mix were used. Samples each returned at least 3 million CDR3-containing paired-end reads. TCRdb re-called the 5' RACE reads with MiXCR, one entry per CDR3 protein. The sample holds more than 550,000 distinct CDR3 sequences, about 24% seen once. The germline gives CDR1 MNHEY, CDR2 SVGAGI. V was clipped by 2 bases and J by 7 bases, with 8 bases between them. The length of the CDR3 is 12 residues. This clonotype originated in a man in his 70s in good health. The V and J genes are TRBV6-5 and TRBJ1-2; D remains unclear. Sequencing input: blood. CDR3 nucleotide sequence: TGTGCCAGCAGTTACGTTGCTGGTGGCTACACCTTC. This codes for CASSYVAGGYTF.